This T cell receptor (beta chain) was identified in a study of vaccination effects on CD4 cells after COVID-19. Study overall: ViraFEST used viral peptide pools to expand antigen-specific CD4+ T cells before sequencing. For each well, roughly 2 million PBMC were cultured with around 9.8 IU/ml IL-2 and 8 to 10 ug/ml peptides.

V was pared by 0 bases and J by 5 bases, with 7 bases between. This CDR3 has 13 residues. Germline V lookup: CDR1 MNHNY, CDR2 SVGAGI (reference sequence). Study results and limitations: Marked clonal contraction of both clone types appeared late after vaccination.

Repertoires were generated with immunoSEQ multiplex PCR, while TCRdb's copy carries only in-frame clones and drops some. This table has 40,000 to 55,000 clones, approximately 74% appearing once. Comment on this clone: Its antigen is undetermined.

An approximately 10-day culture period preceded the isolation of CD4+ T cells. This material consisted of CD4+ T cells from PBMCs cultured without peptide, taken before COVID-19 vaccination. The clonotype was recovered from a human donor who had a prior SARS-CoV-2 infection. The V and J genes are TRBV6-6 and TRBJ2-5; D not certain. CDR3 sequence: CASSYSMGETQYF. The CDR3 nucleotides are TGTGCCAGCAGTTACTCGATGGGGGAGACCCAGTACTTC.